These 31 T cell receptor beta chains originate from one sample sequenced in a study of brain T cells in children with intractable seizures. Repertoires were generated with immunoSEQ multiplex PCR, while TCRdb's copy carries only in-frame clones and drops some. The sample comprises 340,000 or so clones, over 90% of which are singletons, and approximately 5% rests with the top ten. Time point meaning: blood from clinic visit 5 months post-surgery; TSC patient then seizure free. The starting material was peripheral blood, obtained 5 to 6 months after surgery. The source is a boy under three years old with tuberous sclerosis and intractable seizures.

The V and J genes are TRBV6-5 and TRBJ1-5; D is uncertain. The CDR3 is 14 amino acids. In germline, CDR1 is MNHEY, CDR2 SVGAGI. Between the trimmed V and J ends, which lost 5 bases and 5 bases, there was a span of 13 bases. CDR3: CASSPDLTHQPQHF. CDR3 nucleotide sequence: TGTGCCAGCAGTCCGGACCTAACCCATCAGCCCCAGCATTTT.

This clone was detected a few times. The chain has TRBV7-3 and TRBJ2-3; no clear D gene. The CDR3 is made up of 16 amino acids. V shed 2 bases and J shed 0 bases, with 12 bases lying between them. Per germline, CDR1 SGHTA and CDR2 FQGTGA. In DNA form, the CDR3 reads TGTGCCAGCAGCTTACGCGTAGAGGCTAGCACAGATACGCAGTATTTT. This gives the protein CASSLRVEASTDTQYF.

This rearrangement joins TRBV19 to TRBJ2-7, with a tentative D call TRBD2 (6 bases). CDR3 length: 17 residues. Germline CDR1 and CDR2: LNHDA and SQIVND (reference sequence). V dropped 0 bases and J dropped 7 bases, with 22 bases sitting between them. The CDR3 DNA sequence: TGTGCCAGTAGTATAGACTTCGGGACTGCTGGTCTCGGGGAGCAGTACTTC. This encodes CASSIDFGTAGLGEQYF.

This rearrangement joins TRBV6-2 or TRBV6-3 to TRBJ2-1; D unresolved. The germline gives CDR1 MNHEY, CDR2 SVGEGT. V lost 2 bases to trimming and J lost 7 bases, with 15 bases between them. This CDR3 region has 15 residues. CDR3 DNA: TGTGCCAGCAGTTACAGGGTCAACAGAATGAATGAGCAGTTCTTC. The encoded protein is CASSYRVNRMNEQFF.

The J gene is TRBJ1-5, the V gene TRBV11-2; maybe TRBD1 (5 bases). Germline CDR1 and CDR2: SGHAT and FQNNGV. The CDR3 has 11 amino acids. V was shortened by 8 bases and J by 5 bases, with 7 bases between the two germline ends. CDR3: CASGGYQPQHF. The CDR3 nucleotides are TGTGCCAGCGGGGGGTATCAGCCCCAGCATTTT.

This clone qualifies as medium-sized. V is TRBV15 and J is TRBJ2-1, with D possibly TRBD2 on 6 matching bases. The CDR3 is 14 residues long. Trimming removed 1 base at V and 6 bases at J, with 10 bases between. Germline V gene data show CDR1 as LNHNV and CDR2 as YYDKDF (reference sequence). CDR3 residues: CATSRGQGGNEQFF. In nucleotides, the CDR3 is TGTGCCACCAGCAGAGGCCAGGGAGGCAATGAGCAGTTCTTC.

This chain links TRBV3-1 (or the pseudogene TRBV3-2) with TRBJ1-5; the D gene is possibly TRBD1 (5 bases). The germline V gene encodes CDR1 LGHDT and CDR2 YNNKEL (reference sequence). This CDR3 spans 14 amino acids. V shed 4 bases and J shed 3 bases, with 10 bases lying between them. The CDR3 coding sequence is TGTGCCAGCAGCCCCGTAGGGGACAATCAGCCCCAGCATTTT. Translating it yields CASSPVGDNQPQHF.

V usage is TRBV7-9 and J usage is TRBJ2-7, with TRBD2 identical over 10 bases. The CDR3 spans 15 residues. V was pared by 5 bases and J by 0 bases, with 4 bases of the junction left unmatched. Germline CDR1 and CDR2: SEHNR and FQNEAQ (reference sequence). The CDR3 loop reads CASSPRTSGSYEQYF. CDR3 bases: TGTGCCAGCAGCCCTCGGACTAGCGGCTCCTACGAGCAGTACTTC.

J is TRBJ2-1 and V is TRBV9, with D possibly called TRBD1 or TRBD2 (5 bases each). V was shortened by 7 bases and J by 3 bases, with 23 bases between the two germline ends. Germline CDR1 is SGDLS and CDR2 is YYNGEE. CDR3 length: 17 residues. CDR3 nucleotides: TGTGCCAGCTCCTACGGGGTCAGGCAAGGGGACTACAATGAGCAGTTCTTC. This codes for CASSYGVRQGDYNEQFF.

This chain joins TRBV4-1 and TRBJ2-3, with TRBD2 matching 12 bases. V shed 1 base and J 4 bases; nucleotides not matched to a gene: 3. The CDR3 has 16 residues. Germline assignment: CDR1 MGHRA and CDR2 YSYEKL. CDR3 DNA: TGCGCCAGCAGCCAAGTTCCTAGCGGGGGGGCAGATACGCAGTATTTT. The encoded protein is CASSQVPSGGADTQYF.

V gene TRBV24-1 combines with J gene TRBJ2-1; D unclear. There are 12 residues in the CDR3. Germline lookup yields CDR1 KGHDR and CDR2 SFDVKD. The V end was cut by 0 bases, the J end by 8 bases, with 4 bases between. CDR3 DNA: TGTGCCACCAGTGATTTGCCCCATGAGCAGTTCTTC. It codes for CATSDLPHEQFF.

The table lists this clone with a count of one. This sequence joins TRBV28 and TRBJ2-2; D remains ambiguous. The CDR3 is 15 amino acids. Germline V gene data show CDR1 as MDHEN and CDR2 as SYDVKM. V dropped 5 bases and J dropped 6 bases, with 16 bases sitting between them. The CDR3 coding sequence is TGTGCCAGCAGTCCTACTCAGAAAGGATCCGGGGAGCTGTTTTTT. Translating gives CASSPTQKGSGELFF.

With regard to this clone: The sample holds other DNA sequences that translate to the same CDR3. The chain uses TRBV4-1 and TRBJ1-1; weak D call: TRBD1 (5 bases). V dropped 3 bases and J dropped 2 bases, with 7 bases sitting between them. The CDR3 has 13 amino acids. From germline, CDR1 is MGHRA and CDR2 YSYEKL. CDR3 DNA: TGCGCCAGCAGCCAGGGGGGAAACACTGAAGCTTTCTTT. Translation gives CASSQGGNTEAFF.

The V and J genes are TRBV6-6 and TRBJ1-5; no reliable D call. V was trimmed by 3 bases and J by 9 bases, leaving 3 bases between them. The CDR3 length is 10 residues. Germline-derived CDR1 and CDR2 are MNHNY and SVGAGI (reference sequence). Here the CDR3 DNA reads TGTGCCAGCAGTTATCCGCCCCAGCATTTT. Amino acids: CASSYPPQHF.

The CDR3 coding sequence is TGTGCCTGGACCACTCCGGGACTGTACAATGAGCAGTTCTTC. Amino acids: CAWTTPGLYNEQFF. This chain joins TRBV30 and TRBJ2-1; D possibly corresponds to TRBD2 (6 bases). Trimming pared 4 bases from V and 4 bases from J, leaving 14 bases between. CDR3 size: 14 residues. The germline V gene encodes CDR1 GTSNPN and CDR2 SVGIG (reference sequence).

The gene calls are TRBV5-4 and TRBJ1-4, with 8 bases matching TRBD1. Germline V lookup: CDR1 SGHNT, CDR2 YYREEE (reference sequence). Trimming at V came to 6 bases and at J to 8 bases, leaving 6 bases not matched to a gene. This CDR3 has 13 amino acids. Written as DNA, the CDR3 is TGTGCCAGCACCGGACAGGGTGAAGAAAAACTGTTTTTT. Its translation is CASTGQGEEKLFF.

This CDR3 reads CSASPGSPLHF. Here the CDR3 DNA reads TGCAGTGCTAGTCCAGGTTCCCCCCTCCACTTT. The gene calls are TRBV20-1 and TRBJ1-6; no clear D gene. Germline V gene data show CDR1 as DFQATT and CDR2 as SNEGSKA (reference sequence). The germline V and J ends were trimmed by 3 bases and 13 bases, with 10 bases remaining between them. The CDR3 loop spans 11 amino acids.

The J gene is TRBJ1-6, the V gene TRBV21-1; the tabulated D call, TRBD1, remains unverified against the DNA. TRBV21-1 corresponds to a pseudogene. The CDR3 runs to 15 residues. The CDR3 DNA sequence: TGTGCCAGCAGTCGCCGGGACAGGAGAAATTCACCCCTCCACTTT. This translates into CASSRRDRRNSPLHF.

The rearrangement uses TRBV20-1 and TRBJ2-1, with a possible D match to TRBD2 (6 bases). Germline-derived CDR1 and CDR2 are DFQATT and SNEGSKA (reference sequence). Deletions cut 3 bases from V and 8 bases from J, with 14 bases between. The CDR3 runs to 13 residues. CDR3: CSASVEGLDEQFF. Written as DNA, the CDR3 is TGCAGTGCTAGTGTGGAGGGCTTGGATGAGCAGTTCTTC.

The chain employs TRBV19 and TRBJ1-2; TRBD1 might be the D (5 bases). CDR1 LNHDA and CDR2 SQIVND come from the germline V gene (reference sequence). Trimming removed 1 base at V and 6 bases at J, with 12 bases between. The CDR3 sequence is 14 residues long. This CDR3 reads CASSIVGRDDGYTF. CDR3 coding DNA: TGTGCCAGTAGTATAGTCGGCAGGGACGATGGCTACACCTTC.

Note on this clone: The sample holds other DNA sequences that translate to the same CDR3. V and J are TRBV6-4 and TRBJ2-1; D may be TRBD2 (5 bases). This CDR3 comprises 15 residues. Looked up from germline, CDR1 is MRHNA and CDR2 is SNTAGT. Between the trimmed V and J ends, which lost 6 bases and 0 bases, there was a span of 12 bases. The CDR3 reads CASSRSGSSYNEQFF. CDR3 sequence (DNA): TGTGCCAGCAGCCGCTCGGGGAGCTCCTACAATGAGCAGTTCTTC.

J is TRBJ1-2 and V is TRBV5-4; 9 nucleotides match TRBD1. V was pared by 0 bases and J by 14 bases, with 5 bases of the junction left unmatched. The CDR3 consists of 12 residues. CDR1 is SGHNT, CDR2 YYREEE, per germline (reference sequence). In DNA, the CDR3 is TGTGCCAGCAGCTTGGTACAGGGGGCTTGGACCTTC. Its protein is CASSLVQGAWTF.

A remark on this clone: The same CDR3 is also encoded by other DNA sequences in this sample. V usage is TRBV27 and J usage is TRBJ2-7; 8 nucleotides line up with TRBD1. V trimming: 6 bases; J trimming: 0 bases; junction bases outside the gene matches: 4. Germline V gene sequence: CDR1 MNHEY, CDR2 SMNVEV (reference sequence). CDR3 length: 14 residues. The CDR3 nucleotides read TGTGCCAGCAGCCTGGACAGGGTCTCCTACGAGCAGTACTTC. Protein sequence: CASSLDRVSYEQYF.

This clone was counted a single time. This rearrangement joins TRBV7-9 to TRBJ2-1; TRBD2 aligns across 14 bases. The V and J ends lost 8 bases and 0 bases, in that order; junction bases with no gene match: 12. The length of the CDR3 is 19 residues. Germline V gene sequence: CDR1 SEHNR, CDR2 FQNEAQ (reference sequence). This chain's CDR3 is CASVLGLAGDPSSYNEQFF. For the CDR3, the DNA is TGTGCCAGCGTCCTGGGACTAGCGGGAGACCCTAGCTCCTACAATGAGCAGTTCTTC.

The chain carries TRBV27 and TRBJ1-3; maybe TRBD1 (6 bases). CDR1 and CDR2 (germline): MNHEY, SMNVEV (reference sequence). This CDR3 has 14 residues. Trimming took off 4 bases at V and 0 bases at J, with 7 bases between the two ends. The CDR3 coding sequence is TGTGCCAGCAGTTGGGGGGCCTCTGGAAACACCATATATTTT. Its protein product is CASSWGASGNTIYF.

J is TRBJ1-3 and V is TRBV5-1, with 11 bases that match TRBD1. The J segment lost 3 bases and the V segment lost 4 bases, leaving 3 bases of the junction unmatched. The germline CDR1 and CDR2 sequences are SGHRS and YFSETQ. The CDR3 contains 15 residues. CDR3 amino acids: CASSTDRGLGNTIYF. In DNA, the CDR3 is TGCGCCAGCAGCACGGACAGGGGGCTTGGAAACACCATATATTTT.

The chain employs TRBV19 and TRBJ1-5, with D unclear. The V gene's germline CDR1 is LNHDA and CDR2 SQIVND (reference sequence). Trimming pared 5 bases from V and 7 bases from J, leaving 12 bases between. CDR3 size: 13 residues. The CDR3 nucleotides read TGTGCCAGTAGTTTCGCAGTTCTACAGCCCCAGCATTTT. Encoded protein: CASSFAVLQPQHF. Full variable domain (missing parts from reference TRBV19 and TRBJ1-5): DGGITQSPKYLFRKEGQNVTLSCEQNLNHDAMYWYRQDPGQGLRLIYYSQIVNDFQKGDIAEGYSVSREKKESFPLTVTSAQKNPTAFYLCASSFAVLQPQHFGDGTRLSIL.

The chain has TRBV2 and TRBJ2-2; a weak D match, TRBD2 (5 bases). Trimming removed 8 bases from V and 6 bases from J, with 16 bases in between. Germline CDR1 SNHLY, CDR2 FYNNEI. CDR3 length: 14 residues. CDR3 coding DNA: TGTGCCAGCGGGGAAGCGGCTGGGTCCGGGGAGCTGTTTTTT. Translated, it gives CASGEAAGSGELFF. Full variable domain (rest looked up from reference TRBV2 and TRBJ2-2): EPEVTQTPSHQVTQMGQEVILRCVPISNHLYFYWYRQILGQKVEFLVSFYNNEISEKSEIFDDQFSVERPDGSNFTLKIRSTKLEDSAMYFCASGEAAGSGELFFGEGSRLTVL.

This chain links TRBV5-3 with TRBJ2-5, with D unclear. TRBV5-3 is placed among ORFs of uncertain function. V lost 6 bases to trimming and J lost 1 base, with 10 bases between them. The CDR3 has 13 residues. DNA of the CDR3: TGTGCCAGAATAGGGCGGATCCAAGAGACCCAGTACTTC. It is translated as CARIGRIQETQYF.

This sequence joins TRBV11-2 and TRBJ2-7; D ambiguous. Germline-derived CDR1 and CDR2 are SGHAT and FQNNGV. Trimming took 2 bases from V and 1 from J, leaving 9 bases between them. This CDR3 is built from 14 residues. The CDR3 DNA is TGTGCCAGCAGCTTACAACACAGTTCCTACGAGCAGTACTTC. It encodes CASSLQHSSYEQYF.

The CDR3 reads CASTVPGSTGELFF. The CDR3 DNA reads TGCGCCAGCACGGTCCCAGGGTCCACCGGGGAGCTGTTTTTT. The J gene is TRBJ2-2, the V gene TRBV4-1, with D possibly matching TRBD1 (5 bases). Looked up from germline, CDR1 is MGHRA and CDR2 is YSYEKL. V shed 7 bases and J shed 4 bases, with 13 bases lying between them. This CDR3 has 14 amino acids.